These 15 T cell receptor beta chains originate from one sample sequenced in a study of blood T cell repertoires in COVID-19. Here immunoSEQ multiplex PCR was the method, and the copy in TCRdb shows in-frame clones only, minus some. This sample has roughly 290,000 clones, with approximately 84% found just once. Sequencing used peripheral blood. All receptors come from a woman aged 25 to 39 who had recovered from COVID-19.

This clone was found once. The rearrangement uses TRBV6-2 or TRBV6-3 and TRBJ1-1; 10 nucleotides align to TRBD1. V trimming: 0 bases; J trimming: 10 bases; junction bases outside the gene matches: 5. This CDR3 comprises 14 residues. Germline lookup yields CDR1 MNHEY and CDR2 SVGEGT. The CDR3 is CASSYSTGGRGAFF. The DNA for the CDR3 is TGTGCCAGCAGTTACTCGACAGGGGGCCGGGGAGCTTTCTTT.

The chain recombines TRBV11-1 with TRBJ2-2; no definite D call. In germline, CDR1 is SGHAT, CDR2 FQDESV (reference sequence). The CDR3 consists of 14 residues. Trimming left V 5 bases short and J 0 bases short, with 7 bases between. This CDR3 reads CASSGRANTGELFF. CDR3 bases: TGTGCCAGCAGCGGTAGAGCGAACACCGGGGAGCTGTTTTTT.

In regard to this clone: At one end the junction does not follow the germline gene, possibly because of a read error. The chain uses TRBV13 and TRBJ2-1; the D gene could be TRBD1 or TRBD2 (6 bases each). CDR3 size: 15 residues. CDR1 is PRHDT and CDR2 is FYEKMQ in the germline V gene (reference sequence). In DNA form, the CDR3 reads TGTGCCAGCAGCCTAGGGGGGAGGCCCTACAATGAGCAGTTCTTC. Its translation is CASSLGGRPYNEQFF.

V and J are TRBV19 and TRBJ2-7, with TRBD1 identical over 8 bases. Germline V CDR1 and CDR2: LNHDA, SQIVND (reference sequence). The V segment lost 4 bases and the J segment 7 bases; nucleotides outside the gene matches: 12. The CDR3 sequence is 15 residues long. The CDR3 region is CASSNPGGQVGEQYF. The DNA for the CDR3 is TGTGCCAGTAGTAACCCCGGGGGACAGGTGGGGGAGCAGTACTTC.

The chain joins TRBV11-2 to TRBJ2-1; possible D gene TRBD1, 6 bases. Between the trimmed V and J ends, which lost 5 bases and 9 bases, there was a span of 20 bases. The CDR3 consists of 15 residues. Germline V gives CDR1 SGHAT, CDR2 FQNNGV. CDR3 in amino acids: CASSEKGGASGEQFF. CDR3 nucleotide sequence: TGTGCCAGCAGCGAAAAAGGGGGTGCGTCCGGTGAGCAGTTCTTC.

The rearrangement links TRBV18 to TRBJ2-2; TRBD2 aligns across 11 bases. After removal of 2 bases from V and 4 bases from J, the junction contained 3 bases not matched to a gene. The CDR3 consists of 16 residues. Germline CDR1 reads KGHSH; CDR2 reads LQKENI. The CDR3 loop is CASSPTLAGGTGELFF. CDR3 DNA: TGTGCCAGCTCACCAACCCTAGCGGGAGGCACCGGGGAGCTGTTTTTT.

The chain links TRBV3-1 (or the pseudogene TRBV3-2) to TRBJ2-4; tentative D call: TRBD2 (6 bases). This CDR3 contains 16 residues. The germline V and J ends were trimmed by 0 bases and 9 bases, with 18 bases remaining between them. CDR1 and CDR2 (germline): LGHDT, YNNKEL (reference sequence). The CDR3 region is CASSQDRDWGVGIQYF. CDR3 nucleotides: TGTGCCAGCAGCCAAGATCGGGATTGGGGGGTGGGCATTCAGTACTTC.

The chain joins TRBV27 to TRBJ2-7, with 8 bases identical to TRBD1. The length of the CDR3 is 15 residues. Germline assignment: CDR1 MNHEY and CDR2 SMNVEV (reference sequence). After removal of 2 bases from V and 3 bases from J, the junction contained 6 bases not matched to a gene. CDR3 nucleotides: TGTGCCAGCAGTTTAAGGGAAGGACAGGGCTACGAGCAGTACTTC. Translating it yields CASSLREGQGYEQYF.

This clone appeared a single time. The chain links TRBV5-6 to TRBJ2-7; maybe TRBD2 (5 bases). Germline V gene lookup returns CDR1 SGHDT and CDR2 YYEEEE. Trimming left V 2 bases short and J 6 bases short, with 12 bases between. This CDR3 is built from 13 residues. CDR3 sequence: CASSFGVPGEQYF. CDR3 bases: TGTGCCAGCAGCTTCGGGGTCCCGGGCGAGCAGTACTTC.

The chain recombines TRBV18 with TRBJ1-1, with 9 positions matching TRBD1. J gave up 2 bases and V 6 bases, and 13 bases lay outside the gene matches. This CDR3 has 17 amino acids. Germline V gene sequence: CDR1 KGHSH, CDR2 LQKENI. This CDR3 is CASSRGLGQGLNTEAFF. CDR3 bases: TGTGCCAGCTCGCGAGGATTGGGACAGGGATTAAACACTGAAGCTTTCTTT.

The chain employs TRBV7-2 and TRBJ1-3; 8 bases match TRBD1. The CDR3 runs 16 residues. CDR1 and CDR2 (germline): SGHTA, FQGNSA. Losses at the gene ends were 1 base for V and 4 bases for J; bases not matched to a gene: 6. This CDR3 is CASSLVRTGSGNTIYF. CDR3 nucleotide sequence: TGTGCCAGCAGCTTAGTTAGGACAGGGTCCGGAAACACCATATATTTT.

The chain carries TRBV27 and TRBJ2-7; TRBD1 is a possible D gene (5 bases). Germline CDR1 is MNHEY and CDR2 is SMNVEV (reference sequence). The CDR3 sequence is 11 residues long. Trimming removed 8 bases at V and 6 bases at J, with 11 bases between. CDR3 in DNA: TGTGCCAGCGGCTGGGGCGGCGAGCAGTACTTC. As protein: CASGWGGEQYF.

The chain carries TRBV6-5 and TRBJ1-2; 8 bases agree with TRBD1. V was clipped by 9 bases and J by 6 bases; unmatched bases: 12. CDR1 and CDR2 from the germline V gene are MNHEY and SVGAGI. CDR3 length: 14 amino acids. Here the CDR3 reads CASVAGGGGNGYTF. The CDR3 DNA sequence: TGTGCCAGTGTGGCAGGGGGCGGGGGTAATGGCTACACCTTC.

This clone was seen more than once but under ten times. The chain links TRBV6-6 to TRBJ2-3; D gene ambiguous. Germline V gene lookup returns CDR1 MNHNY and CDR2 SVGAGI (reference sequence). V was trimmed by 2 bases and J by 0 bases, leaving 9 bases between them. This CDR3 is 15 amino acids long. CDR3 protein: CASSYGQDSTDTQYF. CDR3 bases: TGTGCCAGCAGTTACGGTCAGGATAGCACAGATACGCAGTATTTT.

J is TRBJ1-3 and V is TRBV9, with 8 bases matching TRBD1. The trim removed 4 bases at V and 4 bases at J, leaving 7 bases unmatched. The CDR3 totals 15 residues. CDR1 is SGDLS, CDR2 YYNGEE, per germline. The CDR3 reads CASSNQGAPGNTIYF. In DNA form, the CDR3 reads TGTGCCAGCAGCAATCAGGGGGCGCCAGGAAACACCATATATTTT.